This entry features one TCR beta chain sequence. As yet, its antigen is unknown. This sample stems from a study of blood T cells in healthy people across ages. Whole-study results and caveats: It was not known whether donors were CMV positive (a possible confounder of expanded clonotype changes). Naive T cell percentage by flow cytometry tracked strongly with beta diversity.

Through a sample-barcoded 5' primer and a J-beta primer mix, a second PCR was run for roughly 6 to 12 cycles. In TCRdb, the 5' RACE reads were re-called with MiXCR into one record per CDR3 protein. The data show about 1.7 million distinct CDR3 sequences, with 28% seen just once and 7% to 9% held by the top ten. Caucasian, healthy and from Russia, the donors were aged between 6 and 90. Every donor gave 8 to 10 milliliters of peripheral blood. The specimen was blood. The TCR originated in a woman aged 25 to 39 in good health.

This CDR3 is CASSMEGVVDEKLFF. The CDR3 DNA sequence: TGTGCCAGTAGTATGGAGGGCGTTGTAGATGAAAAACTGTTTTTT. This chain connects TRBV19 to TRBJ1-4; no clear D. V shed 3 bases and J shed 6 bases, with 14 bases lying between them. CDR1 and CDR2 from the germline V gene are LNHDA and SQIVND (reference sequence). CDR3 length equals 15 residues.